This T cell receptor (beta chain) comes out of a study of blood T cell repertoires in COVID-19. Across the whole study: PBMCs, B-cell-depleted T cells, or T cells were the source of the cDNA or gDNA that made up the material.

Sequenced by immunoSEQ multiplex PCR; TCRdb stores in-frame clones only, minus some. The sample records about 300,000 clones, roughly 85% being singletons. Germline CDR1 reads LNHDA; CDR2 reads SQIVND (reference sequence). V shed 6 bases and J 4 bases; nucleotides not matched to a gene: 7. The CDR3 extends over 14 amino acids. Those who participated ranged in age from roughly 18 to 90 years and resided in under 25 US areas. Cohorts were based on clinical histories the participants reported. The TCR originated in a woman in her twenties or thirties who had been exposed to COVID-19. Sequencing was done on a sample of PBMCs or T cells enriched from blood (not recorded which). The genes are TRBV19 and TRBJ1-2, with 8 bases lining up with TRBD1. Here the CDR3 reads CASRIRDRSYGYTF. The DNA for the CDR3 is TGTGCCAGTAGGATCCGGGACAGGTCCTATGGCTACACCTTC. The full variable domain, its missing parts supplied by reference TRBV19 and TRBJ1-2, is DGGITQSPKYLFRKEGQNVTLSCEQNLNHDAMYWYRQDPGQGLRLIYYSQIVNDFQKGDIAEGYSVSREKKESFPLTVTSAQKNPTAFYLCASRIRDRSYGYTFGSGTRLTVV.